The 9 T cell receptor beta chains below come from one sample, sequenced in a study of blood T cell repertoires in COVID-19. Only in-frame clones appear in the TCRdb table, and some are missing; sequencing was by immunoSEQ multiplex PCR. The sample carries 300,000 to 450,000 clones, more than 70% recorded once. Sequencing was carried out using PBMCs or T cells enriched from blood (not recorded which). The receptors stem from a young woman who had recovered from COVID-19.

This clone appeared once. The chain couples TRBV11-2 to TRBJ2-7; 7 nucleotides line up with TRBD1. After removal of 6 bases from V and 0 bases from J, the junction contained 5 bases not matched to a gene. The V gene's germline CDR1 is SGHAT and CDR2 FQNNGV. The CDR3 is made up of 14 amino acids. CDR3 sequence reads: CASSSDRDSYEQYF. CDR3 bases: TGTGCCAGCAGTTCAGACAGGGACTCCTACGAGCAGTACTTC.

V usage is TRBV6-6 and J usage is TRBJ1-2; D is unresolved. V lost 6 bases, J lost 3 bases, and 8 bases lay in between. The germline CDR1 and CDR2 sequences are MNHNY and SVGAGI (reference sequence). The CDR3 is 12 amino acids. This CDR3 is CASSQADYGYTF. The CDR3 DNA follows: TGTGCCAGCAGCCAGGCTGACTATGGCTACACCTTC.

The rearrangement uses TRBV4-2 and TRBJ1-3, with D perhaps matching TRBD1 (5 bases). Deletions cut 0 bases from V and 0 bases from J, with 15 bases between. The CDR3 covers 18 residues. Germline V gene sequence: CDR1 LGHNA, CDR2 YNFKEQ. The CDR3 DNA reads as TGTGCCAGCAGCCAAGACACTCAGCAGGGCGACTCTGGAAACACCATATATTTT. Translation: CASSQDTQQGDSGNTIYF.

The gene calls are TRBV7-9 and TRBJ1-4; 9 bases align to TRBD1. This CDR3 spans 14 amino acids. Trimming cost V 6 bases and J 8 bases; bases outside gene matches: 7. Germline V gives CDR1 SEHNR, CDR2 FQNEAQ (reference sequence). The CDR3 nucleotides read TGTGCCAGCAGAACGACAGGGGGGAGGGAAAAACTGTTTTTT. Translating it yields CASRTTGGREKLFF.

The chain is built from TRBV4-2 and TRBJ1-1; D gene ambiguous. CDR3 length equals 15 residues. The V end was cut by 1 base, the J end by 3 bases, with 12 bases between. Germline values: CDR1 LGHNA, CDR2 YNFKEQ. CDR3 bases: TGTGCCAGCAGCCAAGGTAAGGGAGGGCACACTGAAGCTTTCTTT. Residues: CASSQGKGGHTEAFF.

The rearrangement joins TRBV5-1 to TRBJ1-6; the D is unclear. Germline CDR1 and CDR2: SGHRS and YFSETQ. V lost 2 bases and J lost 0, with 9 bases in between. CDR3 length: 16 residues. The CDR3 here is CASSLESSSYNSPLHF. The CDR3 DNA reads as TGCGCCAGCAGCTTAGAGTCAAGCTCCTATAATTCACCCCTCCACTTT.

V usage is TRBV30 and J usage is TRBJ2-6, with D unresolved. Germline V CDR1 and CDR2: GTSNPN, SVGIG (reference sequence). V lost 2 bases and J lost 2, with 13 bases in between. The CDR3 contains 16 residues. This CDR3 reads CAWSTYRGPGANVLTF. The CDR3 nucleotides are TGTGCCTGGAGTACGTATCGTGGGCCTGGGGCCAACGTCCTGACTTTC. Together with reference TRBV30 and TRBJ2-6, the CDR3 gives the full variable domain: SQTIHQWPATLVQPVGSPLSLECTVEGTSNPNLYWYRQAAGRGLQLLFYSVGIGQISSEVPQNLSASRPQDRQFILSSKKLLLSDSGFYLCAWSTYRGPGANVLTFGAGSRLTVL.

The chain employs TRBV2 and TRBJ2-4; maybe TRBD2 (6 bases). The CDR3 runs 14 residues. Germline V CDR1 and CDR2: SNHLY, FYNNEI. Trimming cost V 0 bases and J 8 bases, with 11 bases left between them. DNA of the CDR3: TGTGCCAGCAGTGAAGCGCTTGGAGGGCACATTCAGTACTTC. This sequence encodes CASSEALGGHIQYF.

This rearrangement joins TRBV4-3 to TRBJ1-2; D gene unclear. Trimming removed 0 bases at V and 3 bases at J, with 5 bases between. Germline V gene lookup returns CDR1 LGHNA and CDR2 YSLEER. The length of the CDR3 is 13 residues. CDR3 coding DNA: TGCGCCAGCAGCCAAGATCGGGACTATGGCTACACCTTC. It encodes CASSQDRDYGYTF.